These 10 T cell receptor beta chains came from one sample sequenced in a study of blood T cell repertoires in COVID-19. This table comes from immunoSEQ multiplex PCR, and its TCRdb copy is limited to in-frame clones, with some not included. The repertoire consists of about 270,000 clones, with roughly nine tenths occurring once and the leading ten covering approximately 12%. The sequencing input was peripheral blood. These receptors all come from a woman between 25 and 40 years old with COVID-19, enrolled during active disease.

The chain links TRBV29-1 to TRBJ1-4; no clear D gene. Germline-derived CDR1 and CDR2 are SQVTM and ANQGSEA. The CDR3 covers 13 residues. The V gene lost 7 bases and the J gene lost 5 bases, with 14 bases spanning the gap. The CDR3 region is CSGLQSSNEKLFF. The CDR3 DNA follows: TGCAGCGGCCTACAGAGCTCCAATGAAAAACTGTTTTTT.

This clone was observed once. This chain joins TRBV19 and TRBJ2-2; 7 positions agree with TRBD1. Trimming removed 3 bases from V and 7 bases from J; junction bases left unmatched: 8. The CDR3 runs 15 residues. Germline CDR1 LNHDA, CDR2 SQIVND (reference sequence). This CDR3 is CASSMTGYFGGELFF. CDR3 bases: TGTGCCAGTAGTATGACAGGGTATTTTGGCGGGGAGCTGTTTTTT.

J is TRBJ2-5 and V is TRBV2, with 13 nucleotides matching TRBD2. CDR1 is SNHLY and CDR2 is FYNNEI in the germline V gene. This CDR3 has 17 residues. V trimming: 7 bases; J trimming: 4 bases; junction bases outside the gene matches: 12. The CDR3 loop is CASKRWTSGGLRETQYF. CDR3 DNA sequence: TGTGCCAGCAAAAGATGGACTAGCGGGGGACTCCGAGAGACCCAGTACTTC.

The V gene is TRBV7-9, the J gene TRBJ1-6; TRBD1 might be the D (6 bases). V gave up 1 base and J gave up 5 bases, with 15 bases separating them. The CDR3 spans 17 residues. Germline CDR1 reads SEHNR; CDR2 reads FQNEAQ (reference sequence). CDR3 DNA sequence: TGTGCCAGCAGCTTAGGGAAGGGGGTCCGGGATAATTCACCCCTCCACTTT. It yields the protein CASSLGKGVRDNSPLHF.

This chain uses TRBV14 with TRBJ2-5; 11 nucleotides agree with TRBD1. Per germline, CDR1 SGHDN and CDR2 FVKESK. There are 16 residues in the CDR3. Trimming removed 3 bases from V and 4 bases from J; junction bases left unmatched: 7. Here the CDR3 DNA reads TGTGCCAGCAGCCAGGCCTGGACAGGGGGCGGAGAGACCCAGTACTTC. Protein sequence: CASSQAWTGGGETQYF. Drawing the rest from reference TRBV14 and TRBJ2-5, the complete variable domain is EAGVTQFPSHSVIEKGQTVTLRCDPISGHDNLYWYRRVMGKEIKFLLHFVKESKQDESGMPNNRFLAERTGGTYSTLKVQPAELEDSGVYFCASSQAWTGGGETQYFGPGTRLLVL.

This sequence joins TRBV29-1 and TRBJ2-2; 12 nucleotides agree with TRBD2. This CDR3 has 16 amino acids. CDR1 is SQVTM and CDR2 is ANQGSEA in the germline V gene. The J segment lost 5 bases and the V segment lost 7 bases, leaving 11 bases of the junction unmatched. DNA for the CDR3: TGCAGCGCTCTTGGACTAGCGGGGAAAGAAACCGGGGAGCTGTTTTTT. It specifies CSALGLAGKETGELFF.

In regard to this clone: Different DNA sequences within this sample yield the same CDR3. V is TRBV4-2 and J is TRBJ2-7; no firm D call. The ends were cut back, 0 bases at V and 4 bases at J, with 4 bases in the middle. The CDR3 runs to 12 residues. Germline CDR1 LGHNA, CDR2 YNFKEQ. CDR3 sequence: CASSQDSYEQYF. The CDR3 nucleotides read TGTGCCAGCAGCCAAGACAGTTACGAGCAGTACTTC.

V and J are TRBV5-1 and TRBJ2-3, with D possibly TRBD2 on 7 matching bases. The CDR3 has 16 amino acids. Trimming stripped 6 bases from V and 3 bases from J, with 20 bases between. Germline-derived CDR1 and CDR2 are SGHRS and YFSETQ. CDR3 protein: CASKFPRGRGTDTQYF. The CDR3 DNA reads TGCGCCAGCAAATTCCCCCGGGGGCGGGGGACAGATACGCAGTATTTT.

The chain links TRBV27 to TRBJ1-1; 7 bases are shared with TRBD1. The V gene end was trimmed by 3 bases and the J gene end by 8 bases; junction bases not matched to a gene: 6. The V gene's germline CDR1 is MNHEY and CDR2 SMNVEV (reference sequence). CDR3 length: 13 amino acids. DNA of the CDR3: TGTGCCAGCAGTTTGGTGACAGGGAGGGAAGCTTTCTTT. As protein: CASSLVTGREAFF.

The chain is built from TRBV4-2 and TRBJ2-3; TRBD2 matches 7 bases. V was clipped by 1 base and J by 2 bases; unmatched bases: 3. The CDR3 has 15 residues. Germline-derived CDR1 and CDR2 are LGHNA and YNFKEQ. CDR3 coding DNA: TGTGCCAGCAGCCAAGGGCGGGGGACCACAGATACGCAGTATTTT. It is translated as CASSQGRGTTDTQYF.